These 22 T cell receptor beta chains were sequenced from one sample in a study of cytomegalovirus exposure and HLA in healthy donors listed by TCRdb under 2017. Library preparation was by the immunoSEQ multiplex PCR assay. The multiplex PCR relied on a mix of 60 forward primers for TCR Vbeta segments and 13 reverse primers for TCR Jbeta segments. TCRdb limited this immuneACCESS table to in-frame rearrangements with V and J called. A share of clones is missing; checked studies link under half to unresolved V genes, and the rest is unexplained. Present in this sample are 150,000 to 200,000 clones, around 80% of which were seen just once. Of the sample, roughly 1% falls within the top ten clones. Sequencing was done on a sample of PBMCs. The receptors were sampled from a woman between 40 and 50 years old in good health and CMV-seronegative.

The chain joins TRBV9 to TRBJ1-1, with 7 bases that match TRBD1. V trimming: 3 bases; J trimming: 4 bases; junction bases outside the gene matches: 6. Germline V gene sequence: CDR1 SGDLS, CDR2 YYNGEE. The CDR3 sequence is 14 residues long. The CDR3 here is CASSGQQGTTEAFF. In nucleotides, the CDR3 is TGTGCCAGCAGCGGGCAACAGGGGACCACTGAAGCTTTCTTT.

The chain couples TRBV7-2 to TRBJ2-2, with a possible D match to TRBD1 (6 bases). Trimming stripped 3 bases from V and 6 bases from J, with 17 bases between. The CDR3 covers 16 residues. CDR1 SGHTA and CDR2 FQGNSA come from the germline V gene. In DNA form, the CDR3 reads TGTGCCAGCAGCTTCTTTTCCTCAGGGGTATCCGGGGAGCTGTTTTTT. Translating it yields CASSFFSSGVSGELFF.

CDR3 amino acids: CASSPGLAGSEQFF. CDR3 DNA: TGTGCCAGCAGCCCGGGACTAGCGGGTAGTGAGCAGTTCTTC. V usage is TRBV11-3 and J usage is TRBJ2-1; TRBD2 aligns across 12 bases. Germline loops: CDR1 SGHNT, CDR2 YENEEA. Trimming removed 5 bases from V and 9 bases from J; junction bases left unmatched: 5. The CDR3 sequence is 14 residues long.

The chain has TRBV7-3 and TRBJ1-1; D ambiguous. CDR3 length: 14 amino acids. V shed 1 base and J shed 8 bases, with 14 bases lying between them. CDR1 SGHTA and CDR2 FQGTGA come from the germline V gene. The CDR3, as DNA: TGTGCCAGCAGCTTAAATCACGGGATACTAGAAGCTTTCTTT. It yields the protein CASSLNHGILEAFF.

The rearrangement joins TRBV5-1 to TRBJ1-4; 7 positions agree with TRBD1. The CDR3 spans 16 residues. CDR1 is SGHRS, CDR2 YFSETQ, per germline. Trimming removed 5 bases from V and 6 bases from J; junction bases left unmatched: 13. CDR3 bases: TGCGCCAGCAGGACAGGGCAAACCACGAGGGATGAAAAACTGTTTTTT. Translated, it gives CASRTGQTTRDEKLFF.

In this sample, this clone turned up a few times. The chain combines TRBV27 with TRBJ2-1, with TRBD1 identical over 8 bases. CDR3 length: 14 amino acids. J gave up 2 bases and V 9 bases, and 6 bases lay outside the gene matches. Germline CDR1 MNHEY, CDR2 SMNVEV (reference sequence). CDR3 DNA sequence: TGTGCCAGTCTCTCACAGGGGGCCTACAATGAGCAGTTCTTC. Protein: CASLSQGAYNEQFF.

The chain combines TRBV2 with TRBJ1-4; 7 bases are a match to TRBD1. With 6 bases clipped from V and 4 bases from J, the junction kept 11 bases outside the gene matches. In germline, CDR1 is SNHLY, CDR2 FYNNEI. This CDR3 has 16 residues. The chain's CDR3 is CASRAYRGRGNEKLFF. In nucleotides, the CDR3 is TGTGCCAGCAGAGCATACAGGGGACGCGGTAATGAAAAACTGTTTTTT.

This chain joins TRBV7-6 and TRBJ1-1; 12 nucleotides match TRBD1. Losses at the gene ends were 3 bases for V and 5 bases for J; bases not matched to a gene: 4. The CDR3 extends over 15 amino acids. The germline gives CDR1 SGHVS, CDR2 FNYEAQ. The CDR3 nucleotides read TGTGCCAGCAGCTTGGGACAGGGGGCAGGTACTGAAGCTTTCTTT. This encodes CASSLGQGAGTEAFF.

The CDR3: CASSVGLAVETQYF. The CDR3 nucleotides are TGCGCCAGCAGCGTGGGACTAGCTGTGGAGACCCAGTACTTC. This chain connects TRBV5-1 to TRBJ2-5; 9 bases are a match to TRBD2. The CDR3 loop spans 14 amino acids. The ends lost 4 bases at V and 5 bases at J; junction bases unmatched: 6. Germline V gives CDR1 SGHRS, CDR2 YFSETQ.

This clone was observed a handful of times. The chain carries TRBV7-9 and TRBJ2-3; D uncertain. V lost 0 bases to trimming and J lost 5 bases, with 15 bases between them. Germline values: CDR1 SEHNR, CDR2 FQNEAQ (reference sequence). The CDR3 is 16 residues long. CDR3 nucleotide sequence: TGTGCCAGCAGCTTAGCGGTGGGTCAGGATAGAGATACGCAGTATTTT. This sequence encodes CASSLAVGQDRDTQYF.

The rearrangement uses TRBV27 and TRBJ1-5; TRBD1 agrees at 7 bases. Germline trimming cut 5 bases from V and 4 bases from J; bases unmatched to any gene: 5. Germline assignment: CDR1 MNHEY and CDR2 SMNVEV (reference sequence). The CDR3 is made up of 14 amino acids. Here the CDR3 reads CASSPDRANQPQHF. CDR3 nucleotides: TGTGCCAGCAGTCCCGACAGGGCAAATCAGCCCCAGCATTTT.

The rearrangement joins TRBV14 to TRBJ2-1; 9 nucleotides match TRBD2. Per germline, CDR1 SGHDN and CDR2 FVKESK. This CDR3 region has 19 residues. Germline trimming cut 4 bases from V and 8 bases from J; bases unmatched to any gene: 21. DNA for the CDR3: TGTGCCAGCAGCCTGGAGGAGACTCCGGGACTAGCCCGTAGGGATGAGCAGTTCTTC. This sequence encodes CASSLEETPGLARRDEQFF. Drawing the rest from reference TRBV14 and TRBJ2-1, the complete variable domain is EAGVTQFPSHSVIEKGQTVTLRCDPISGHDNLYWYRRVMGKEIKFLLHFVKESKQDESGMPNNRFLAERTGGTYSTLKVQPAELEDSGVYFCASSLEETPGLARRDEQFFGPGTRLTVL.

The chain links TRBV5-1 to TRBJ2-7, with TRBD2 matching over 13 bases. The length of the CDR3 is 17 residues. The V gene end was trimmed by 4 bases and the J gene end by 5 bases; junction bases not matched to a gene: 12. The germline CDR1 and CDR2 sequences are SGHRS and YFSETQ. The CDR3 loop reads CASSLGLAGDGLDEQYF. The CDR3 coding sequence is TGCGCCAGCAGCCTCGGACTAGCGGGAGACGGGCTCGACGAGCAGTACTTC. Drawing the rest from reference TRBV5-1 and TRBJ2-7, the complete variable domain is KAGVTQTPRYLIKTRGQQVTLSCSPISGHRSVSWYQQTPGQGLQFLFEYFSETQRNKGNFPGRFSGRQFSNSRSEMNVSTLELGDSALYLCASSLGLAGDGLDEQYFGPGTRLTVT.

V and J are TRBV13 and TRBJ1-1; D remains unclear. The CDR3 runs 14 residues. The V gene lost 6 bases and the J gene lost 0 bases, with 11 bases spanning the gap. CDR1 and CDR2 from the germline V gene are PRHDT and FYEKMQ (reference sequence). The CDR3 region is CASRFLEVNTEAFF. The CDR3 nucleotides are TGTGCCAGCAGGTTTTTGGAGGTGAACACTGAAGCTTTCTTT.

This clone was detected only once. The chain carries TRBV2 and TRBJ2-7; D is uncertain. Trimming shortened V by 6 bases and J by 1 base, and 7 bases separated the two germline ends. Germline V CDR1 and CDR2: SNHLY, FYNNEI. The CDR3 consists of 12 residues. DNA for the CDR3: TGTGCCAGCAGCCAGATATCCTACGAGCAGTACTTC. As protein: CASSQISYEQYF. The whole variable domain, filled in from reference TRBV2 and TRBJ2-7, reads EPEVTQTPSHQVTQMGQEVILRCVPISNHLYFYWYRQILGQKVEFLVSFYNNEISEKSEIFDDQFSVERPDGSNFTLKIRSTKLEDSAMYFCASSQISYEQYFGPGTRLTVT.

The CDR3 region is CASSRQGREADTQYF. Here the CDR3 DNA reads TGTGCCAGCAGCCGACAGGGGAGAGAGGCAGATACGCAGTATTTT. The rearrangement links TRBV9 to TRBJ2-3; 8 nucleotides agree with TRBD1. The CDR3 runs 15 residues. The J segment lost 4 bases and the V segment lost 4 bases, leaving 8 bases of the junction unmatched. Germline V gene sequence: CDR1 SGDLS, CDR2 YYNGEE. Using reference TRBV9 and TRBJ2-3 for the parts outside the CDR3, the full variable domain is DSGVTQTPKHLITATGQRVTLRCSPRSGDLSVYWYQQSLDQGLQFLIQYYNGEERAKGNILERFSAQQFPDLHSELNLSSLELGDSALYFCASSRQGREADTQYFGPGTRLTVL.

The J gene is TRBJ2-1, the V gene TRBV5-1; tentative D call: TRBD1 (5 bases). Trimming shortened V by 4 bases and J by 9 bases, and 23 bases separated the two germline ends. The CDR3 extends over 16 amino acids. Germline CDR1 and CDR2: SGHRS and YFSETQ. CDR3 protein: CASSPQVGEFGGEQFF. The CDR3 nucleotides read TGCGCCAGCAGCCCGCAGGTAGGGGAATTTGGCGGTGAGCAGTTCTTC.

The chain links TRBV10-1 to TRBJ2-1, with 9 positions matching TRBD1. The CDR3 is made up of 14 amino acids. Germline assignment: CDR1 WNHNN and CDR2 SYGVQD (reference sequence). V shed 6 bases, J shed 7 bases, and the junction held 7 bases outside the gene matches. CDR3 residues: CASRDGQGRNEQFF. The CDR3 coding sequence is TGCGCCAGCAGAGACGGACAGGGGAGGAATGAGCAGTTCTTC.

This clone was recorded a few times. The rearrangement links TRBV2 to TRBJ2-7, with 8 bases identical to TRBD2. The germline gives CDR1 SNHLY, CDR2 FYNNEI. After removal of 5 bases from V and 1 base from J, the junction contained 7 bases not matched to a gene. The CDR3 totals 15 residues. This chain's CDR3 is CASSPLREVSYEQYF. CDR3 nucleotide sequence: TGTGCCAGCAGTCCCCTGCGGGAGGTGTCCTACGAGCAGTACTTC.

This rearrangement joins TRBV7-9 to TRBJ1-4; TRBD1 might be the D (5 bases). Germline CDR1 is SEHNR and CDR2 is FQNEAQ (reference sequence). Trimming pared 4 bases from V and 0 bases from J, leaving 9 bases between. The length of the CDR3 is 15 residues. The CDR3 nucleotides are TGTGCCAGCAGCTCAGACAGTACAACTAATGAAAAACTGTTTTTT. It codes for CASSSDSTTNEKLFF.

The rearrangement uses TRBV18 and TRBJ1-5, with D unclear. The germline V gene encodes CDR1 KGHSH and CDR2 LQKENI. Trimming removed 3 bases at V and 3 bases at J, with 6 bases between. The CDR3 is 13 residues long. For the CDR3, the DNA is TGTGCCAGCTCACCTTCCTACAATCAGCCCCAGCATTTT. This gives the protein CASSPSYNQPQHF.

This clone was seen a handful of times. This sequence joins TRBV28 and TRBJ2-4; possibly TRBD2 for D (5 bases). The CDR3 covers 13 residues. V lost 8 bases and J lost 1, with 9 bases in between. Looked up from germline, CDR1 is MDHEN and CDR2 is SYDVKM. CDR3 nucleotide sequence: TGTGCCAGCGCCCGGACTGCCAAAAACATTCAGTACTTC. Residues: CASARTAKNIQYF. The full variable domain, rest sourced from reference TRBV28 and TRBJ2-4, is DVKVTQSSRYLVKRTGEKVFLECVQDMDHENMFWYRQDPGLGLRLIYFSYDVKMKEKGDIPEGYSVSREKKERFSLILESASTNQTSMYLCASARTAKNIQYFGAGTRLSVL.